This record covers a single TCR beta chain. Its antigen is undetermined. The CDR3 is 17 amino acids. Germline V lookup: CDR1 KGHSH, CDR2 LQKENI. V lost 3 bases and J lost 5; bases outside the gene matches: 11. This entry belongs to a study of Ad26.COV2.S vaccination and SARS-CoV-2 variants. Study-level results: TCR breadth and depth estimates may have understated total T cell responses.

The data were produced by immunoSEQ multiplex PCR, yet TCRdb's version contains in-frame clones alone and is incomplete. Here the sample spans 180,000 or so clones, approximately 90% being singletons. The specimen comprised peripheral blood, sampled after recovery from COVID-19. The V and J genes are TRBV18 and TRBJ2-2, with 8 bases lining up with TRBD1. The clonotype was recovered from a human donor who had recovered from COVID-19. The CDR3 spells CASSPRGPQGGTGELFF. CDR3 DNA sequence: TGTGCCAGCTCACCCCGCGGTCCACAGGGGGGAACCGGGGAGCTGTTTTTT.